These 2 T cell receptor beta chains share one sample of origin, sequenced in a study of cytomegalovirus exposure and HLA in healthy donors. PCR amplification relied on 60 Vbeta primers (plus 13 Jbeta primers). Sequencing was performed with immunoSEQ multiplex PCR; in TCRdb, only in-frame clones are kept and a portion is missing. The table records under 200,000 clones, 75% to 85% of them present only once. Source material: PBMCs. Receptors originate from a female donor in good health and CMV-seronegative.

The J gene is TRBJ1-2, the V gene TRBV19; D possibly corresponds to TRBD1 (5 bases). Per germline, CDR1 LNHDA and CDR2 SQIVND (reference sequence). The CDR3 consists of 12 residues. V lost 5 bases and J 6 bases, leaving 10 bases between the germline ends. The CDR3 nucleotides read TGTGCCAGTAGTGCAGGAGGGGATGGCTACACCTTC. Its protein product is CASSAGGDGYTF.

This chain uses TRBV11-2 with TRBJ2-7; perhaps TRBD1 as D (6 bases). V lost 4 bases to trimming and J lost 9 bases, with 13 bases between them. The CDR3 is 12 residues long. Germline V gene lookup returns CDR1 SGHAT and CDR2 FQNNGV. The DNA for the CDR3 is TGTGCCAGCAGCTCAGAGGGACATCCGCAGTACTTC. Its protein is CASSSEGHPQYF. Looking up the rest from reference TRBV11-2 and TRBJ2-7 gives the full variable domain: EAGVAQSPRYKIIEKRQSVAFWCNPISGHATLYWYQQILGQGPKLLIQFQNNGVVDDSQLPKDRFSAERLKGVDSTLKIQPAKLEDSAVYLCASSSEGHPQYFGPGTRLTVT.